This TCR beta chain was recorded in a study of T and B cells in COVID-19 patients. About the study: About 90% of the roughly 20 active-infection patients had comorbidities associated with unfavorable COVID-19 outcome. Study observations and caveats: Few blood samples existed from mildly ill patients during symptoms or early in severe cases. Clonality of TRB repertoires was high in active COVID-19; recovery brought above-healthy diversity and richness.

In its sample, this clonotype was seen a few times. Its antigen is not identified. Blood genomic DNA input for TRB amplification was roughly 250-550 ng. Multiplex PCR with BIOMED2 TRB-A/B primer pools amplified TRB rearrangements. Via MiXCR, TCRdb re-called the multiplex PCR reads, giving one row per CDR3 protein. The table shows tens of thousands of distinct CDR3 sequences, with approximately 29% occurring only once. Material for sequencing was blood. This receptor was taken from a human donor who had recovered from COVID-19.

The CDR3 reads CSARSPASTDTQYF. DNA of the CDR3: TGCAGTGCTAGATCCCCGGCTAGCACAGATACGCAGTATTTT. V is TRBV20-1 and J is TRBJ2-3; D unresolved. Germline V lookup: CDR1 DFQATT, CDR2 SNEGSKA (reference sequence). Trimming shortened V by 2 bases and J by 0 bases, and 9 bases separated the two germline ends. This CDR3 has 14 amino acids.